This entry lists 5 T cell receptor beta chains sequenced from one sample in a study of blood T cell repertoires in COVID-19. Clones were read by immunoSEQ multiplex PCR, and TCRdb kept only the in-frame ones, dropping some. The top ten hold approximately 5% of the sample, which has some 370,000 clones, roughly 80% seen once. Material for sequencing was PBMCs or T cells enriched from blood (not recorded which). The receptors derive from a woman aged 45-60 years who had recovered from COVID-19.

This chain connects TRBV10-2 to TRBJ2-5, with 13 bases aligning to TRBD2. This CDR3 region has 14 residues. From germline, CDR1 is WSHSY and CDR2 SAAADI. Trimming at V came to 6 bases and at J to 5 bases, leaving 3 bases not matched to a gene. The CDR3 DNA sequence: TGCGCCAGCAGAGGACTAGCGGGAGCCGAGACCCAGTACTTC. Translated: CASRGLAGAETQYF.

This sequence joins TRBV19 and TRBJ1-5, with TRBD1 identical over 8 bases. Germline V gene lookup returns CDR1 LNHDA and CDR2 SQIVND (reference sequence). V dropped 6 bases and J dropped 2; count of bases not matched to a gene: 21. The CDR3 is 20 amino acids. The CDR3 DNA follows: TGTGCCAGTAGCCCCTTCCCGGGACAGGTTGACTTAGGGGGCAATCAGCCCCAGCATTTT. The encoded protein is CASSPFPGQVDLGGNQPQHF.

The genes are TRBV7-2 and TRBJ2-7; 10 bases map to TRBD1. Germline V lookup: CDR1 SGHTA, CDR2 FQGNSA. The trim removed 3 bases at V and 6 bases at J, leaving 8 bases unmatched. The CDR3 has 15 residues. CDR3 protein: CASSLGTGDRREQYF. CDR3 sequence (DNA): TGTGCCAGCAGCTTGGGGACAGGGGATCGGCGCGAGCAGTACTTC.

The chain has TRBV6-2 or TRBV6-3 and TRBJ1-1, with 11 bases aligning to TRBD1. Trimming removed 0 bases from V and 4 bases from J; junction bases left unmatched: 10. Germline lookup yields CDR1 MNHEY and CDR2 SVGEGT. CDR3 length: 18 residues. CDR3 residues: CASSYSLGTGGYGTEAFF. In DNA, the CDR3 is TGTGCCAGCAGTTACTCCCTCGGGACAGGGGGATATGGCACTGAAGCTTTCTTT.

The V call is TRBV2, the J call TRBJ2-7; weak D call: TRBD2 (6 bases). The germline gives CDR1 SNHLY, CDR2 FYNNEI. This CDR3 contains 12 residues. Trimming removed 6 bases at V and 6 bases at J, with 12 bases between. The CDR3, as DNA: TGTGCCAGCAGCGGGACTGCCTCCGAGCAGTACTTC. Translated: CASSGTASEQYF. Filled out from reference TRBV2 and TRBJ2-7, the complete variable domain reads EPEVTQTPSHQVTQMGQEVILRCVPISNHLYFYWYRQILGQKVEFLVSFYNNEISEKSEIFDDQFSVERPDGSNFTLKIRSTKLEDSAMYFCASSGTASEQYFGPGTRLTVT.